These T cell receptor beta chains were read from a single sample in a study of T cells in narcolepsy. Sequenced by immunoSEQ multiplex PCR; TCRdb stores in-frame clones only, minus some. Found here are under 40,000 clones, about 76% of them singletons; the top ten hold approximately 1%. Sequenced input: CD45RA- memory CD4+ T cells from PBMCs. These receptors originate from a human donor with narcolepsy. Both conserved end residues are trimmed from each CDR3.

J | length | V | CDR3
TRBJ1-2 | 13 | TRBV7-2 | ASSNTGGHNYGYT
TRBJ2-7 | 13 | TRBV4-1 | ASSQIEGGPLEQY
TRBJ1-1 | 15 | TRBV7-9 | ASSPHPRTGGTNEAF
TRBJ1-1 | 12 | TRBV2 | ASSEGRGLTEAF
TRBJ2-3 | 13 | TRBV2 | ASSAGGAGTDTQY
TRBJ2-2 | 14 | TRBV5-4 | ASSPQGGASTGELF
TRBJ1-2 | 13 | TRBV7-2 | ASSLEGSSNYGYT
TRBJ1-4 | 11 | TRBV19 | ASSPGSVGKLF
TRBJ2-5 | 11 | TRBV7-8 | ASSPDRDETQY
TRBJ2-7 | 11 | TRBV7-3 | ASSLYPGYEQY
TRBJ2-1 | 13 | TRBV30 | AWSPPGLGYNEQF
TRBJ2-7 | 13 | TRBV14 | ASSDPGTSGYEQY
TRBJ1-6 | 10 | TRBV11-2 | ASSSRARPLH
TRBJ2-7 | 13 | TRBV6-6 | ASSYDTSGPLEQY
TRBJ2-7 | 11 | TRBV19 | ASSGLAWHEQY
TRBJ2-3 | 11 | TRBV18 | ASSPPWSDTQY
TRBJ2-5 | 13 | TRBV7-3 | ASSFPETGLETQY
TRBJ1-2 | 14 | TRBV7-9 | ASSLEYPRTNYGYT
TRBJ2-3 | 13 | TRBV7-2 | ASSLAVGITDTQY
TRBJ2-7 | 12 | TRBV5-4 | ASTLSGRAYEQY
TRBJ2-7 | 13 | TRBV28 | ASSLFAGGVYEQY
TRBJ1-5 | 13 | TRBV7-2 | ASSLGGSGRQPQH
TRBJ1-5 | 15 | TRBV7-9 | ASSLGRGLGGNQPQH
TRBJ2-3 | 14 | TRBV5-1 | ASSPRGVTSTDTQY
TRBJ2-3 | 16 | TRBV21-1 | ASSKVQQRKQGTDTQY
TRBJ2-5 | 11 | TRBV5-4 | ASSPGGGETQY
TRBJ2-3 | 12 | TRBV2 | ASVASGSIATQY
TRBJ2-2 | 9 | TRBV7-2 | ASSLYGELF
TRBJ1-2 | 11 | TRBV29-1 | SVEGRFNYGYT
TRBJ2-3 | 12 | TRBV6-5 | ASTQGLTTDTQY
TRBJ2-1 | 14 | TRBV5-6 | ASSLRSGSTYNEQF
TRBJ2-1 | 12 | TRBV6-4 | ASSVGGSGNEQF
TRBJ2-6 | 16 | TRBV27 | ASNKGGKGAPGANVLT
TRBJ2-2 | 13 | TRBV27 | ASSWRTGVLGELF
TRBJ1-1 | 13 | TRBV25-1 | ASSPVSWENTEAF
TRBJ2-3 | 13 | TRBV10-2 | ASSERALRPDTQY
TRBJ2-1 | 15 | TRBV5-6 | ASSGLAGGATYNEQF
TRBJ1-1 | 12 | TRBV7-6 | ASSLGPINTEAF
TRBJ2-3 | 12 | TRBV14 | ASSQDFRTMAQY
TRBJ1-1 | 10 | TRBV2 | ASSTGVTEAF
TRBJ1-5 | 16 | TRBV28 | ASSFGSQGALSNQPQH
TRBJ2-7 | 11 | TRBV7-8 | ASSLKVSREQY
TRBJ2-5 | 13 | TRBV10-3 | ATRDMRGGGETQY
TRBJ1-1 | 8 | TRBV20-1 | SAVTVEAF
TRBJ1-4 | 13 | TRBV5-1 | ASSVGQGKGEKLF
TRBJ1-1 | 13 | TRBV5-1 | ASSPQTGGRSEAF
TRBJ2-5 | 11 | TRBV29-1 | SVTGQGKETQY
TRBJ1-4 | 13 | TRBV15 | ATSRDRGHDEKLF
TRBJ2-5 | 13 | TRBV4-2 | ASSLGLAGAETQY